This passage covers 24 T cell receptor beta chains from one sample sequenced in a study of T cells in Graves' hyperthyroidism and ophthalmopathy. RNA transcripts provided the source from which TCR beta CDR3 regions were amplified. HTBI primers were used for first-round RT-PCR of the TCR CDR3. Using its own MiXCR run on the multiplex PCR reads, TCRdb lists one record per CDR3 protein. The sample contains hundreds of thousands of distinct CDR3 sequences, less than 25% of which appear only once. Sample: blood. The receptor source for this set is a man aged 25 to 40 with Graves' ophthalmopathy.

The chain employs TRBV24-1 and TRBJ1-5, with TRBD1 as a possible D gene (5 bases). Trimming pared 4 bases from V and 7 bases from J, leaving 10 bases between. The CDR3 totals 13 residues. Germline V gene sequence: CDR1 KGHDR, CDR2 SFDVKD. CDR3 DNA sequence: TGTGCCACCAGTGAGCGGGGGGAACAGCCCCAGCATTTT. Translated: CATSERGEQPQHF.

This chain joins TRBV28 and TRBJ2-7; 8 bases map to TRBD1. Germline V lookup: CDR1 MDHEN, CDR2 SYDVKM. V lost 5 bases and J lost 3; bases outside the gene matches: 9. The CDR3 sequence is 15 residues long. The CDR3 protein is CASSHRTGRIYEQYF. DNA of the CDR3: TGTGCCAGCAGTCATCGGACAGGGAGAATCTACGAGCAGTACTTC.

In nucleotides, the CDR3 is TGTGCCAGCAGCTTCGGGATTATGGAGCAGTTCTTC. Its protein product is CASSFGIMEQFF. This sequence joins TRBV11-2 and TRBJ2-1; the D gene is possibly TRBD2 (5 bases). With 3 bases removed from V and 10 bases from J, the gap between germline ends came to 10 bases. Germline-derived CDR1 and CDR2 are SGHAT and FQNNGV. This CDR3 is built from 12 residues.

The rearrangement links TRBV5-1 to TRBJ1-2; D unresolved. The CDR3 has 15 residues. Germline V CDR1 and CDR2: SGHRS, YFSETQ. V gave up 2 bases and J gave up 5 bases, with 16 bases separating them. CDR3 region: CASSLSPQEVYGYTF. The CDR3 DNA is TGCGCCAGCAGCTTAAGCCCCCAGGAGGTTTATGGCTACACCTTC.

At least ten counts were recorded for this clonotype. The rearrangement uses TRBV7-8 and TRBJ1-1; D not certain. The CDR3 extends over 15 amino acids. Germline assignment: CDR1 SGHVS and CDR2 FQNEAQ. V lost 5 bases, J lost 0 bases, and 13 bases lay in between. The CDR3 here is CASSRALTVNTEAFF. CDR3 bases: TGTGCCAGCAGCCGAGCCCTGACTGTGAACACTGAAGCTTTCTTT.

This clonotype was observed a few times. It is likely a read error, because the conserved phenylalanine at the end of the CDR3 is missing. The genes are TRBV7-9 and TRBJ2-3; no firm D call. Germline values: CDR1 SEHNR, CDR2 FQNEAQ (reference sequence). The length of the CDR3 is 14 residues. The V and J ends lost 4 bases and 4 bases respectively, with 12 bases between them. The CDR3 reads CASSSDRRSDTQYS. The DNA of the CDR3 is TGTGCCAGCAGCTCTGATCGAAGGTCAGATACGCAGTATTCT.

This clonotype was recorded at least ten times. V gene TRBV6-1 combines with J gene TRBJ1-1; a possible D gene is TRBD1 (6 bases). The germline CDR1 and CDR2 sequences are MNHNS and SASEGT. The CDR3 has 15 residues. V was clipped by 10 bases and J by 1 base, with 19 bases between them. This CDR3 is CATYTGFVGNTEAFF. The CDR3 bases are TGTGCCACCTACACAGGGTTCGTTGGGAACACTGAAGCTTTCTTT.

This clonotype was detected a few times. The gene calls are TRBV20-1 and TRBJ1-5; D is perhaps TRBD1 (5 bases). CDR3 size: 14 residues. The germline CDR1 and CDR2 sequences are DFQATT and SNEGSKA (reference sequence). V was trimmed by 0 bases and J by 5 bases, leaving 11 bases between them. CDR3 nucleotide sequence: TGCAGTGCTAGAGATGTAGGGGTTTATCAGCCCCAGCATTTT. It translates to CSARDVGVYQPQHF.

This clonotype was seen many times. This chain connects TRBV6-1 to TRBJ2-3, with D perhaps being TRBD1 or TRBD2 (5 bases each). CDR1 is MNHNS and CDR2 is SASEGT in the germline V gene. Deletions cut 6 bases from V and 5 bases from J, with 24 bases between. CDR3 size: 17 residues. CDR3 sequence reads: CASSSAYLRGFQDTQYF. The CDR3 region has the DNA TGTGCCAGCAGCTCCGCCTACTTGAGGGGATTTCAAGATACGCAGTATTTT.

For the CDR3, the DNA is TGTGCCAGCAGACTTGAAGCGGGTGAGCAGTTCTTC. It specifies CASRLEAGEQFF. V gene TRBV3-1 combines with J gene TRBJ2-1; D perhaps matches TRBD2 (6 bases). Trimming removed 6 bases at V and 9 bases at J, with 12 bases between. The CDR3 is 12 amino acids. Germline values: CDR1 LGHDT, CDR2 YNNKEL (reference sequence).

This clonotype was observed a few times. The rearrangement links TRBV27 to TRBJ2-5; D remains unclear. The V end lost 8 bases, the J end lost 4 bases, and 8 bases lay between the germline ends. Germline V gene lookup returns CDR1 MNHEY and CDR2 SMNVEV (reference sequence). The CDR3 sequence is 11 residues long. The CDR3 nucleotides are TGTGCCAGCCGAACGTCAGAGACCCAGTACTTC. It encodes CASRTSETQYF.

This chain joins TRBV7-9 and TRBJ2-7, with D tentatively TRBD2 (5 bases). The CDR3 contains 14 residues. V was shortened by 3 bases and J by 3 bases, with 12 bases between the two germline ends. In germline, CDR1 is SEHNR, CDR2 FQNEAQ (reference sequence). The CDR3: CASSLTLGGYEQYF. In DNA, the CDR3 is TGTGCCAGCAGCTTGACACTCGGAGGCTACGAGCAGTACTTC.

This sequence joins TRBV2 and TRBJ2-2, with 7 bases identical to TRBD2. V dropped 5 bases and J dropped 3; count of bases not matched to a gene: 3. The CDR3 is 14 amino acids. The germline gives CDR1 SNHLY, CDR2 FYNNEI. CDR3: CASSREGHTGELFF. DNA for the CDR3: TGTGCCAGCAGTAGGGAGGGGCACACCGGGGAGCTGTTTTTT. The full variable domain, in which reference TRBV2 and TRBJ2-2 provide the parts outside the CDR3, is EPEVTQTPSHQVTQMGQEVILRCVPISNHLYFYWYRQILGQKVEFLVSFYNNEISEKSEIFDDQFSVERPDGSNFTLKIRSTKLEDSAMYFCASSREGHTGELFFGEGSRLTVL.

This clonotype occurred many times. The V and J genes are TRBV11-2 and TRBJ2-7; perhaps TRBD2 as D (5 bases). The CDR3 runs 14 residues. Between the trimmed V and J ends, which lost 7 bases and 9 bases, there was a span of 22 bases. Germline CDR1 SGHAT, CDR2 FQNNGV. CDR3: CASNPRPTYEGQYF. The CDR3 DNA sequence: TGTGCCAGCAACCCAAGGCCGACCTACGAGGGGCAGTACTTC.

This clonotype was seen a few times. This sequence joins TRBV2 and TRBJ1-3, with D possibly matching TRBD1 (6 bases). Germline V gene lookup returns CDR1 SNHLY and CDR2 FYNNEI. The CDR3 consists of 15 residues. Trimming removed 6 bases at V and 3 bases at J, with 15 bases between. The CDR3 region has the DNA TGTGCCAGCAGGGGACGGGGGGCGGTTGGAAACACCATATATTTT. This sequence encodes CASRGRGAVGNTIYF.

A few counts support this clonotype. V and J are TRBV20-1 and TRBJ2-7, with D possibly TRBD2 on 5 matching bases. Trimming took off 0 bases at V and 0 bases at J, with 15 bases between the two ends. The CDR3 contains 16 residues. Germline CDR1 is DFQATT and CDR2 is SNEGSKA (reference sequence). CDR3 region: CSARDPLSGVSYEQYF. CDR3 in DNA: TGCAGTGCTAGAGATCCCCTTTCCGGGGTCTCCTACGAGCAGTACTTC.

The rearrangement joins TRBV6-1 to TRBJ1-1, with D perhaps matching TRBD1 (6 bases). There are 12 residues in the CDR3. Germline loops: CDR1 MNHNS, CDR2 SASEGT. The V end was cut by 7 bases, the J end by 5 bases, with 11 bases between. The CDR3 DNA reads TGTGCCAGCACATGGGGGCTGACTGAAGCTTTCTTT. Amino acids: CASTWGLTEAFF.

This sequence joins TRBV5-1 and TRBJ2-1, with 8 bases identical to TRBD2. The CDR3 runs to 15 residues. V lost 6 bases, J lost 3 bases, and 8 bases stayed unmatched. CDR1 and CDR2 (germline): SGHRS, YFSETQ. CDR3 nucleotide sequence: TGCGCCAGCACCTTCGGGGGGGCAGGCTACAATGAGCAGTTCTTC. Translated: CASTFGGAGYNEQFF.

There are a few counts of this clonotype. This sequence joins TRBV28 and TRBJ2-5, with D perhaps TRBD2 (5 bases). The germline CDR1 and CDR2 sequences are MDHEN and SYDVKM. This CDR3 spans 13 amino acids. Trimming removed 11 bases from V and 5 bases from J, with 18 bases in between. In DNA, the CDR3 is TGTGCCGCCGGAGAGGTGCGGGCGGAGACCCAGTACTTC. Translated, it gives CAAGEVRAETQYF. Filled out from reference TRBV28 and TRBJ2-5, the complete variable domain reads DVKVTQSSRYLVKRTGEKVFLECVQDMDHENMFWYRQDPGLGLRLIYFSYDVKMKEKGDIPEGYSVSREKKERFSLILESASTNQTSMYLCAAGEVRAETQYFGPGTRLLVL.

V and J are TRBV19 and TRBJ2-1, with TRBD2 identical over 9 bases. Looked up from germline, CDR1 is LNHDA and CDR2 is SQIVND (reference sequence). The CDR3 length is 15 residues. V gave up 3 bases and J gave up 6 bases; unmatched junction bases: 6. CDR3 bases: TGTGCCAGTAGTATTTCGACTAGCGGAACCAATGAGCAGTTCTTC. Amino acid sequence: CASSISTSGTNEQFF.

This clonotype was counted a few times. The CDR3 DNA reads as TGTGCCAGCAGTGACGTAGCGGTGAACACCGGGGAGCTGTTTTTT. Translation gives CASSDVAVNTGELFF. J is TRBJ2-2 and V is TRBV2, with D possibly being TRBD2 (6 bases). The V end was cut by 3 bases, the J end by 1 base, with 9 bases between. CDR1 SNHLY and CDR2 FYNNEI come from the germline V gene. The CDR3 length is 15 residues.

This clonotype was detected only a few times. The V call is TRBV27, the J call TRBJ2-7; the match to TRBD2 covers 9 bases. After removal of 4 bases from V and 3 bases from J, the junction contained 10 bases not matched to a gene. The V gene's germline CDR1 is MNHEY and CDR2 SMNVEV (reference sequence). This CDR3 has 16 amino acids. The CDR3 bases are TGTGCCAGCAGTTACTCGACTAGCGGAGCCCTCTACGAGCAGTACTTC. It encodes CASSYSTSGALYEQYF.

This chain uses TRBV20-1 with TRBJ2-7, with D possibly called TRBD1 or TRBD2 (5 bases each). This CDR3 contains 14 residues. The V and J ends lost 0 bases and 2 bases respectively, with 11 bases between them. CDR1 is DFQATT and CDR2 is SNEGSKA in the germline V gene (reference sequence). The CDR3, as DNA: TGCAGTGCTAGAGATGTCAGGGACCCCTACGAGCAGTACTTC. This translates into CSARDVRDPYEQYF.

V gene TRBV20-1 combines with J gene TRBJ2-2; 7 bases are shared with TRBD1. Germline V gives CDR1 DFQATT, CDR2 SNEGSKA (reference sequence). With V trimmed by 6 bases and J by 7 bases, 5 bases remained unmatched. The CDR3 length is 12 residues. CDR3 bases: TGCAGTGCGCCACAGGGGCGCGGGGAGCTGTTTTTT. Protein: CSAPQGRGELFF.